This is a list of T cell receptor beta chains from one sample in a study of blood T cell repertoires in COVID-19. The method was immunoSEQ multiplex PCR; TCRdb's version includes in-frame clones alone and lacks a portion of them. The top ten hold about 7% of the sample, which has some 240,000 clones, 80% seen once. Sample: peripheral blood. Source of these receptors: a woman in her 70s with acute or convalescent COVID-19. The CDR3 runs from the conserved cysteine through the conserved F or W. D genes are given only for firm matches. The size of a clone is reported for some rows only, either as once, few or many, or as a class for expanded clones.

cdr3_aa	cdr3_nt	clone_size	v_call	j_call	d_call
CASRGARDGSPLHF	TGTGCCAGCAGGGGGGCCAGGGACGGATCACCCCTCCACTTT	NA	TRBV25-1	TRBJ1-6	NA
CASRLTTSYEQYF	TGTGCAAGTCGCTTGACAACTTCCTACGAGCAGTACTTC	NA	TRBV12-2	TRBJ2-7	NA
CAISESAGRAYEQYF	TGTGCCATCAGTGAGTCCGCGGGGCGCGCCTACGAGCAGTACTTC	NA	TRBV10-3	TRBJ2-7	NA
CASGRDSNQPQHF	TGTGCCAGCGGGAGGGACTCTAATCAGCCCCAGCATTTT	NA	TRBV7-8	TRBJ1-5	NA
CASSLELASGELFF	TGCGCCAGCAGCTTGGAACTAGCGTCCGGGGAGCTGTTTTTT	once	TRBV5-1	TRBJ2-2	TRBD2
CASSYDRGIVYGYTF	TGTGCCAGCAGTTACGACAGGGGGATCGTCTATGGCTACACCTTC	NA	TRBV6-5	TRBJ1-2	TRBD1
CASSIAGYNQPQHF	TGTGCCAGTAGTATTGCAGGGTACAATCAGCCCCAGCATTTT	NA	TRBV19	TRBJ1-5	NA
CASSPRQGAGYGYTF	TGTGCCAGCAGCCCCCGACAGGGCGCGGGGTATGGCTACACCTTC	NA	TRBV9	TRBJ1-2	TRBD1
CASSLGDGRSNSPLHF	TGTGCCAGCAGTTTGGGGGACGGGAGATCGAATTCACCCCTCCACTTT	NA	TRBV27	TRBJ1-6	NA
CASSYSGGDNSPLHF	TGTGCCAGCAGTTACTCGGGGGGAGATAATTCACCCCTCCACTTT	few	TRBV6-5	TRBJ1-6	NA
CASSSPSMTYEQYF	TGTGCCAGCAGCTCCCCGAGCATGACCTACGAGCAGTACTTC	NA	TRBV11-2	TRBJ2-7	NA
CSASVGGSAYEQYF	TGCAGTGCTAGTGTGGGGGGGAGCGCCTACGAGCAGTACTTC	NA	TRBV20-1	TRBJ2-7	TRBD2
CASSELAGGDRGSYNEQFF	TGTGCCAGCAGCGAGCTAGCGGGGGGCGATCGGGGGAGCTACAATGAGCAGTTCTTC	NA	TRBV5-4	TRBJ2-1	TRBD2
CASSRGGSTDTQYF	TGTGCCAGCAGCCGGGGGGGAAGTACAGATACGCAGTATTTT	NA	TRBV4-2	TRBJ2-3	TRBD2
CASYRWQVNTGELFF	TGTGCCAGTTATCGTTGGCAGGTCAACACCGGGGAGCTGTTTTTT	NA	TRBV5-8	TRBJ2-2	NA
CAWRAGASTDTQYF	TGTGCCTGGAGGGCGGGAGCTAGCACAGATACGCAGTATTTT	few	TRBV30	TRBJ2-3	TRBD2
CASSLGGSGGVQYF	TGTGCCAGCAGCTTAGGCGGAAGCGGGGGGGTGCAGTACTTC	NA	TRBV7-2	TRBJ2-7	TRBD2
CASSLGTGPANSPLHF	TGTGCCAGCAGCCTTGGGACAGGCCCGGCTAATTCACCCCTCCACTTT	NA	TRBV3-1/TRBV3-2	TRBJ1-6	TRBD1
CASHQPQTGGAWYEQFF	TGTGCCAGCCATCAACCGCAGACGGGGGGGGCGTGGTATGAGCAGTTCTTC	NA	TRBV7-2	TRBJ2-1	TRBD2
CASTGGTGEFF	TGTGCCAGTACCGGAGGTACGGGGGAGTTCTTC	NA	TRBV6-4	TRBJ2-1	NA
CASSYGQGTETQYF	TGCGCCAGCAGCTATGGACAGGGAACAGAGACCCAGTACTTC	once	TRBV5-1	TRBJ2-5	TRBD1
CASSDQGNTGELFF	TGCGCCAGCTCTGACCAGGGGAACACCGGGGAGCTGTTTTTT	NA	TRBV5-1	TRBJ2-2	NA
CASSSGLAGREQFF	TGTGCCAGCAGCTCGGGACTAGCGGGGCGTGAGCAGTTCTTC	NA	TRBV7-3	TRBJ2-1	TRBD2
CAIQQGPSTDTQYF	TGTGCCATCCAACAGGGGCCGAGCACAGATACGCAGTATTTT	few	TRBV7-8	TRBJ2-3	TRBD1
CASSNPPRDRGMGETQYF	TGTGCCAGTAGTAATCCCCCTCGGGACAGGGGGATGGGGGAGACCCAGTACTTC	few	TRBV19	TRBJ2-5	TRBD1
CASSILRNTEAFF	TGTGCCAGCAGTATTCTAAGGAACACTGAAGCTTTCTTT	few	TRBV12-3/TRBV12-4	TRBJ1-1	NA
CAWSLSYNSPLHF	TGTGCCTGGAGTTTATCCTATAATTCACCCCTCCACTTT	few	TRBV30	TRBJ1-6	NA
CASSLRVLRGYTF	TGTGCCAGCAGCTTGCGGGTTTTGAGAGGCTACACCTTC	NA	TRBV5-6	TRBJ1-2	NA
CASSPRGRGNYQETQYF	TGCGCCAGCAGCCCCCGTGGGAGGGGAAACTACCAAGAGACCCAGTACTTC	NA	TRBV4-1	TRBJ2-5	TRBD2
CASGETTGELFF	TGTGCCAGCGGGGAGACCACCGGGGAGCTGTTTTTT	NA	TRBV2	TRBJ2-2	NA
CASGLSSGTVGGNTIYF	TGTGCTAGTGGTTTATCATCGGGGACAGTCGGGGGAAACACCATATATTTT	NA	TRBV12-5	TRBJ1-3	TRBD1
CASSKAGILHEQYF	TGTGCCAGCAGTAAAGCAGGGATTCTCCACGAGCAGTACTTC	NA	TRBV6-2/TRBV6-3	TRBJ2-7	NA
CASSYLGQGAADTQYF	TGTGCCAGCAGTTACCTAGGACAGGGGGCAGCTGATACGCAGTATTTT	NA	TRBV6-5	TRBJ2-3	TRBD1
CATSLTIATREQYF	TGTGCCACCAGCTTAACCATAGCGACGAGAGAGCAGTACTTC	few	TRBV15	TRBJ2-7	NA
CASSSNLGSVTQYF	TGCGCCAGCAGCTCGAACCTGGGGAGCGTGACCCAGTACTTC	NA	TRBV5-1	TRBJ2-5	NA
CASSDSGRATDTQYF	TGTGCCAGCAGTGACTCTGGGCGGGCCACAGATACGCAGTATTTT	NA	TRBV25-1	TRBJ2-3	NA
CASSDRDTLPLHF	TGTGCCAGCAGTGATCGGGACACCCTGCCCCTCCACTTT	NA	TRBV6-1	TRBJ1-6	NA